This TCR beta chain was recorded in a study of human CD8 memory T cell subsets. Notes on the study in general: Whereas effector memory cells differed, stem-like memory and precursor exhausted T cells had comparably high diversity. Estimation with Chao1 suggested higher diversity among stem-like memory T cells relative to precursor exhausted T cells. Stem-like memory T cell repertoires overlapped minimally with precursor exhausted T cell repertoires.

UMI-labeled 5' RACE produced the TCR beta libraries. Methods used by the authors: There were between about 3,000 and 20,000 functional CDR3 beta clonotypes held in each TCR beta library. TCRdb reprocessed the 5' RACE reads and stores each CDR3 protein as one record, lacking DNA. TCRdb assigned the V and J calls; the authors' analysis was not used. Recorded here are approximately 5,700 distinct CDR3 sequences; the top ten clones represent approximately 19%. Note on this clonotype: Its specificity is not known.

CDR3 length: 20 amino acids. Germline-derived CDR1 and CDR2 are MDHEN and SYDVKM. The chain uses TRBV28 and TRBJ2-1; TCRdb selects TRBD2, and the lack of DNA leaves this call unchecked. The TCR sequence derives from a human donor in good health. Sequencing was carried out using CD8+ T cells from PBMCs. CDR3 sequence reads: CASSPLLQREAQSSYNEQFF.